This T cell receptor beta chain was identified in a study of blood T cell repertoires in COVID-19. As for the study in general: Italy, Spain and the United States were the sources of the convalescent and acute COVID-19 samples. T cells, B-cell-depleted T cells, or PBMCs supplied cDNA or gDNA.

This CDR3 is 13 amino acids long. Trimming removed 7 bases at V and 0 bases at J, with 10 bases between. Per the study methods: Reference gene primers were amplified, and this amplification served to estimate nucleated cell counts. The table came from immunoSEQ multiplex PCR; TCRdb's copy has only in-frame clones and leaves some out. V, J and clone size were drawn from that table, and D and trimming were deduced from the DNA. In the table there are approximately 74,000 clones, roughly four fifths of which are singletons. This chain uses TRBV12-3 or TRBV12-4 with TRBJ2-7, with a tentative D call TRBD1 (6 bases). Material: peripheral blood. This receptor was taken from a man aged 70 or older with acute or convalescent COVID-19. The CDR3 nucleotides read TGTGCCAGCATAGGGACAAGCTCCTACGAGCAGTACTTC. Translation: CASIGTSSYEQYF.